This T cell receptor (beta chain) comes out of a study of blood T cell repertoires in COVID-19. Deletions cut 4 bases from V and 2 bases from J, with 12 bases between. The CDR3 length is 14 residues. Germline V lookup: CDR1 LGHNA, CDR2 YNFKEQ. TCRdb's table, derived via immunoSEQ multiplex PCR, lists solely in-frame clones and lacks some. This sample has about 210,000 clones, with 82% found just once. Sequencing was performed on peripheral blood. The V call is TRBV4-2, the J call TRBJ2-7; maybe TRBD2 (6 bases). The TCR originated in a woman in her 40s with acute or convalescent COVID-19. This CDR3 is CASSPGTQPYEQYF. The CDR3 bases are TGTGCCAGCAGCCCCGGGACTCAGCCCTACGAGCAGTACTTC.